Presented here are 4 T cell receptor beta chains from one specimen sequenced in a study of cytomegalovirus exposure and HLA in healthy donors. The primer mix had 60 Vbeta and 13 Jbeta primers. Sequenced by immunoSEQ multiplex PCR; TCRdb stores in-frame clones only, minus some. The data hold approximately 100,000 clones, with 77% observed a single time. Sequencing was performed on PBMCs. These receptors all come from a man aged 35 to 55 in good health and CMV-seropositive.

The chain uses TRBV6-6 and TRBJ1-5; 9 positions agree with TRBD1. CDR3 length: 16 amino acids. J was trimmed by 6 bases and V by 2 bases; bases with no gene match: 8. Germline CDR1 reads MNHNY; CDR2 reads SVGAGI (reference sequence). The CDR3 DNA reads TGTGCCAGCAGTTACCGGGGGGGACAGGGCGTTCAGCCCCAGCATTTT. Translation gives CASSYRGGQGVQPQHF.

The chain combines TRBV4-3 with TRBJ1-2; D uncertain. The CDR3 runs to 13 residues. V lost 0 bases, J lost 5 bases, and 7 bases lay in between. From germline, CDR1 is LGHNA and CDR2 YSLEER. The CDR3 protein is CASSQDRVYGYTF. CDR3 coding DNA: TGCGCCAGCAGCCAAGATCGCGTGTATGGCTACACCTTC.

This clone has ten or more counts. This chain uses TRBV6-5 with TRBJ2-7; tentatively, D is TRBD1 (5 bases). Germline loops: CDR1 MNHEY, CDR2 SVGAGI. Trimming left V 0 bases short and J 7 bases short, with 10 bases between. The CDR3 sequence is 13 residues long. The CDR3 spells CASSYSTVREQYF. CDR3 DNA sequence: TGTGCCAGCAGTTACTCGACAGTTCGTGAGCAGTACTTC.

The rearrangement links TRBV10-3 to TRBJ2-7; D perhaps matches TRBD1 (5 bases). The CDR3 has 11 amino acids. V lost 6 bases and J 3 bases, leaving 6 bases between the germline ends. From germline, CDR1 is ENHRY and CDR2 SYGVKD. CDR3 nucleotide sequence: TGTGCCATCAGCCAGGGCTACGAGCAGTACTTC. Translated, it gives CAISQGYEQYF.